This note documents a single T cell receptor beta chain sequence. This specimen comes from a study of T cells after yellow fever vaccination. One entry per CDR3 protein, called by TCRdb with MiXCR from the 5' RACE reads. The sample shows a few hundred thousand distinct CDR3 sequences, roughly 12% of them seen only once. CDR1 is SGHKS and CDR2 is YYEKEE in the germline V gene (reference sequence). Trimming removed 3 bases from V and 5 bases from J, with 15 bases in between. CDR3 length: 15 residues. The J gene is TRBJ1-5, the V gene TRBV5-5, with D possibly matching TRBD1 (5 bases). The sample was PBMCs, taken on the day of the first yellow fever vaccination. This clonotype was obtained from a man between 18 and 29 years old who received the YFV17D yellow fever vaccine. The CDR3 coding sequence is TGTGCCAGCAGCTCGGAAGCCGGGGGGTATCAGCCCCAGCATTTT. This gives the protein CASSSEAGGYQPQHF.